Presented here are 12 T cell receptor beta chains from one specimen sequenced in a study of blood T cell repertoires in COVID-19. Some clones are missing from TCRdb's copy, which holds only in-frame ones; the method was immunoSEQ multiplex PCR. The sample contains approximately 300,000 clones, around 90% of which appear only once. Sequenced: PBMCs or T cells enriched from blood (not recorded which). These receptors all stem from a woman between 18 and 29 years old with acute COVID-19.

The chain employs TRBV19 and TRBJ2-7; D is possibly TRBD2 (7 bases). The V end was cut by 3 bases, the J end by 0 bases, with 15 bases between. Looked up from germline, CDR1 is LNHDA and CDR2 is SQIVND (reference sequence). The CDR3 loop spans 16 amino acids. The CDR3, as DNA: TGTGCCAGTAGTATGAGTTGGGGGGGGCTCTCCTACGAGCAGTACTTC. Its translation: CASSMSWGGLSYEQYF.

The CDR3 is CASSNGGADRGANYGYTF. The DNA of the CDR3 is TGTGCCAGCAGCAACGGGGGGGCAGACCGGGGAGCTAACTATGGCTACACCTTC. The gene calls are TRBV21-1 and TRBJ1-2. TRBV21-1 is reported as a pseudogene. The CDR3 covers 18 residues.

The chain is built from TRBV3-1 (or the pseudogene TRBV3-2) and TRBJ1-6; TRBD1 aligns across 8 bases. From germline, CDR1 is LGHDT and CDR2 YNNKEL (reference sequence). This CDR3 has 16 amino acids. The V gene end was trimmed by 4 bases and the J gene end by 5 bases; junction bases not matched to a gene: 7. CDR3 protein: CASSLQGAGDNSPLHF. The CDR3 bases are TGTGCCAGCAGCCTCCAGGGGGCAGGGGATAATTCACCCCTCCACTTT.

The chain recombines TRBV27 with TRBJ1-1; no firm D call. The CDR3 extends over 14 amino acids. Germline CDR1 MNHEY, CDR2 SMNVEV (reference sequence). Trimming left V 2 bases short and J 7 bases short, with 14 bases between. CDR3 sequence: CASSLKPRQHEAFF. CDR3 coding DNA: TGTGCCAGCAGTTTAAAGCCCAGGCAGCATGAAGCTTTCTTT.

This clone was seen only once. J is TRBJ2-7 and V is TRBV20-1; TRBD1 matches at 8 bases. Germline loops: CDR1 DFQATT, CDR2 SNEGSKA (reference sequence). The junction had 10 bases not matched to a gene; V was cut back by 3 bases and J by 3 bases. The CDR3 contains 15 residues. In nucleotides, the CDR3 is TGCAGTGCTAGTAGCCCTACAGGGGGATTCTACGAGCAGTACTTC. This codes for CSASSPTGGFYEQYF.

The chain has TRBV28 and TRBJ1-3; 10 bases align to TRBD1. J lost 10 bases, V lost 5 bases, and 8 bases had no gene match. This CDR3 has 14 amino acids. Per the germline V gene, CDR1 is MDHEN and CDR2 is SYDVKM. The CDR3 protein is CASSPGTGVETIYF. The CDR3 DNA sequence: TGTGCCAGCAGTCCCGGGACAGGGGTCGAAACCATATATTTT.

This clone has more than one count but fewer than ten. The rearrangement uses TRBV7-2 and TRBJ1-2; D gene ambiguous. The V gene's germline CDR1 is SGHTA and CDR2 FQGNSA. The CDR3 is 15 amino acids. Trimming took off 0 bases at V and 2 bases at J, with 10 bases between the two ends. CDR3 residues: CASSLARAANYGYTF. In DNA form, the CDR3 reads TGTGCCAGCAGCTTAGCGAGGGCAGCAAACTATGGCTACACCTTC. Looking up the rest from reference TRBV7-2 and TRBJ1-2 gives the full variable domain: GAGVSQSPSNKVTEKGKDVELRCDPISGHTALYWYRQSLGQGLEFLIYFQGNSAPDKSGLPSDRFSAERTGGSVSTLTIQRTQQEDSAVYLCASSLARAANYGYTFGSGTRLTVV.

The genes are TRBV27 and TRBJ2-5, with 16 bases aligning to TRBD2. The junction had 21 bases not matched to a gene; V was cut back by 7 bases and J by 4 bases. This CDR3 contains 21 residues. Germline V lookup: CDR1 MNHEY, CDR2 SMNVEV (reference sequence). CDR3 in amino acids: CASKRLYQGTSGRGGRETQYF. In DNA, the CDR3 is TGTGCCAGCAAACGATTATATCAAGGGACTAGCGGGAGGGGGGGACGAGAGACCCAGTACTTC.

The V call is TRBV19, the J call TRBJ2-1; 7 nucleotides match TRBD2. Germline V CDR1 and CDR2: LNHDA, SQIVND (reference sequence). There are 13 residues in the CDR3. Unmatched junction bases numbered 2, after V lost 6 bases and J lost 3 bases. CDR3 sequence reads: CASSGRFYNEQFF. In DNA form, the CDR3 reads TGTGCCAGTAGCGGGAGGTTCTACAATGAGCAGTTCTTC. Full variable domain (remainder filled in from reference TRBV19 and TRBJ2-1): DGGITQSPKYLFRKEGQNVTLSCEQNLNHDAMYWYRQDPGQGLRLIYYSQIVNDFQKGDIAEGYSVSREKKESFPLTVTSAQKNPTAFYLCASSGRFYNEQFFGPGTRLTVL.

The chain is built from TRBV5-6 and TRBJ2-4; TRBD1 agrees at 7 bases. Germline CDR1 SGHDT, CDR2 YYEEEE. This CDR3 is 13 amino acids long. The V segment lost 0 bases and the J segment 6 bases; nucleotides outside the gene matches: 0. The CDR3 DNA follows: TGTGCCAGCAGCTTGGACAGGGGAAACATTCAGTACTTC. This translates into CASSLDRGNIQYF.

This clone was observed a handful of times. The chain is built from TRBV11-3 and TRBJ2-7, with 9 bases matching TRBD1. Germline assignment: CDR1 SGHNT and CDR2 YENEEA. The CDR3 is 13 residues long. After removal of 4 bases from V and 3 bases from J, the junction contained 1 base not matched to a gene. The CDR3 DNA reads TGTGCCAGCAGCTCGGGACAGGGCTACGAGCAGTACTTC. Translated: CASSSGQGYEQYF.

V is TRBV12-3 or TRBV12-4 and J is TRBJ1-1; D perhaps matches TRBD1 (6 bases). This CDR3 has 13 residues. V was cut by 2 bases and J by 3 bases, with 7 bases left in between. This chain's CDR3 is CASSLQGYTEAFF. The CDR3 bases are TGTGCCAGCAGTTTACAGGGGTACACTGAAGCTTTCTTT.